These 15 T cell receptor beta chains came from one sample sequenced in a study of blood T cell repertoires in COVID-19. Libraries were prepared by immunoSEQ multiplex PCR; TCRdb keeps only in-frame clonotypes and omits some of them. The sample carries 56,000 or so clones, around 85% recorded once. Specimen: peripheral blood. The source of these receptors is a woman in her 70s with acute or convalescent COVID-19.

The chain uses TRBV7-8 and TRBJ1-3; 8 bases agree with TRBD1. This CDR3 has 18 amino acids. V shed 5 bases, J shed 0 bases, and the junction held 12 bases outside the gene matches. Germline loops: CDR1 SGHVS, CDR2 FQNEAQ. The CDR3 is CASSTKKGQANSGNTIYF. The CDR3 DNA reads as TGTGCCAGCAGCACGAAGAAGGGACAGGCTAACTCTGGAAACACCATATATTTT.

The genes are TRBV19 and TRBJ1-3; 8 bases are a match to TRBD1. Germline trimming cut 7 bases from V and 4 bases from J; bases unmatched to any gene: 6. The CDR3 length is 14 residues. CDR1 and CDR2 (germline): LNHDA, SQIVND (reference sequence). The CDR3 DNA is TGTGCCAGTAAGGGGACAGGATACGGAAACACCATATATTTT. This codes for CASKGTGYGNTIYF.

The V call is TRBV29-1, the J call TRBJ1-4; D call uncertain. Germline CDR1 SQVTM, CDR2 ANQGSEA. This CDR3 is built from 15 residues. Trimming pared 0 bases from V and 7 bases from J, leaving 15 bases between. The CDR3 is CSVEDRGQALEKLFF. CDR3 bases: TGCAGCGTTGAAGATCGTGGGCAGGCGCTTGAAAAACTGTTTTTT.

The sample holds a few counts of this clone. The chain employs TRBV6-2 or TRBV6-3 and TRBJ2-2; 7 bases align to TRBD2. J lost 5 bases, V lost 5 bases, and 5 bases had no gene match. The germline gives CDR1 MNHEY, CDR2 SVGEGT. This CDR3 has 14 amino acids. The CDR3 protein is CASSLGGGTGELFF. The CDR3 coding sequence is TGTGCCAGCAGTCTTGGCGGGGGTACCGGGGAGCTGTTTTTT.

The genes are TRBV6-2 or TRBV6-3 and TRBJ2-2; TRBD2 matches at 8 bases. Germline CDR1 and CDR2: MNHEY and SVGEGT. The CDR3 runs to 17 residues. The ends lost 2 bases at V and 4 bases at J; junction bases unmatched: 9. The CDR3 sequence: CASSYRAGGDATGELFF. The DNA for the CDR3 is TGTGCCAGCAGTTACCGGGCGGGGGGCGATGCCACCGGGGAGCTGTTTTTT.

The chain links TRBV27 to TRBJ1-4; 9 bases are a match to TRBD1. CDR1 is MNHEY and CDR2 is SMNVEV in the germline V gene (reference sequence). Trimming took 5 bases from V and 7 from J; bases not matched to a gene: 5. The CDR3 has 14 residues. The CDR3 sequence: CASSRSGQGEKLFF. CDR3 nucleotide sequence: TGTGCCAGCAGTCGATCGGGACAGGGTGAAAAACTGTTTTTT.

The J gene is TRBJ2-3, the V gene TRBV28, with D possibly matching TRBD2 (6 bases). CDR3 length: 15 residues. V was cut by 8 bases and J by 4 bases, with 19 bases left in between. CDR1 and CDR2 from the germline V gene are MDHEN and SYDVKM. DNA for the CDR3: TGTGCCAGCCCCCCGATTGACGGGGGACCAGATACGCAGTATTTT. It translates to CASPPIDGGPDTQYF.

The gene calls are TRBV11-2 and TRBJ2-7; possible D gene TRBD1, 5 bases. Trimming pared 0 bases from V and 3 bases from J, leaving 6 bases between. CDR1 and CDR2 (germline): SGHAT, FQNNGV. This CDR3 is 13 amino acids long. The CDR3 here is CASSLDRGYEQYF. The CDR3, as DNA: TGTGCCAGCAGCTTAGATAGGGGCTACGAGCAGTACTTC.

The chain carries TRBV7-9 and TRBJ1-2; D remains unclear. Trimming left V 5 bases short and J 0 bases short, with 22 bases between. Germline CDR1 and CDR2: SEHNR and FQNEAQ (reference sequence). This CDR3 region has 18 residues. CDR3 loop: CASSQRVAGDQANYGYTF. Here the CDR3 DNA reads TGTGCCAGCAGCCAGCGGGTAGCAGGAGATCAGGCTAACTATGGCTACACCTTC.

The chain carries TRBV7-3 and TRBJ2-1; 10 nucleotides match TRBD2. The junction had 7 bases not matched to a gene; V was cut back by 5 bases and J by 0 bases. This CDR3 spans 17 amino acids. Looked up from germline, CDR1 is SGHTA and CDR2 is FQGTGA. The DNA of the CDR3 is TGTGCCAGCAGCCCCTCCGGGACTAGCGACTCCTACAATGAGCAGTTCTTC. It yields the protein CASSPSGTSDSYNEQFF.

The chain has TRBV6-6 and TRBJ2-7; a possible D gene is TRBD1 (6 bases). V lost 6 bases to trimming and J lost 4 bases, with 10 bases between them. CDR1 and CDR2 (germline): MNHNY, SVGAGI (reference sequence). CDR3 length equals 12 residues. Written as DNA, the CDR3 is TGTGCCAGCAGACCCACAGGGTACGAGCAGTACTTC. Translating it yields CASRPTGYEQYF.

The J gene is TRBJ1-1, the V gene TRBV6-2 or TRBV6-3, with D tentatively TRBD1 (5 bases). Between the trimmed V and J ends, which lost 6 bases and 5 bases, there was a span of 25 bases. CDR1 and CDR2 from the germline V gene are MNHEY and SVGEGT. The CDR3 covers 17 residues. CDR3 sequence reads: CASSPSGGTLLGTEAFF. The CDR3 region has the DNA TGTGCCAGCAGCCCTAGCGGGGGGACGCTCCTGGGGACTGAAGCTTTCTTT.

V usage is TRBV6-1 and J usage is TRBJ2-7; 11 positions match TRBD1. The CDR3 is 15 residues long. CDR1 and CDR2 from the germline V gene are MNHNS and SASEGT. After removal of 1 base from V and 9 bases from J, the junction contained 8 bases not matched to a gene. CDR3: CASSEGTGGVLGQYF. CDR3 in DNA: TGTGCCAGCAGTGAAGGGACAGGGGGCGTCTTAGGGCAGTACTTC.

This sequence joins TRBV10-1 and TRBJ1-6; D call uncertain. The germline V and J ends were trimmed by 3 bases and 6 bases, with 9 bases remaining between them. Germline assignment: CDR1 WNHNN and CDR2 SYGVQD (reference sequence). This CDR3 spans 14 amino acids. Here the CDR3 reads CASSDRSGNSPLHF. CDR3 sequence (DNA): TGCGCCAGCAGTGATCGGTCGGGTAATTCACCCCTCCACTTT.

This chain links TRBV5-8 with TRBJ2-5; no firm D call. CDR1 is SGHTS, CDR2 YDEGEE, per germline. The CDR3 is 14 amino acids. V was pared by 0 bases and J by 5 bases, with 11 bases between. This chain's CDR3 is CASSLGLRRETQYF. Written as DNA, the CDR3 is TGTGCCAGCAGCTTGGGACTCCGCCGGGAGACCCAGTACTTC.